A selection of T cell receptor beta chains follows, all from one sample in a study of shared T cell receptors in the human thymus. Using immunoSEQ multiplex PCR, the repertoire was profiled, and TCRdb retains in-frame clones only, with some absent. This sample carries about 380,000 clones, 85% to 95% of them seen once, and the ten largest clones take roughly 0.02%. Sequenced material: thymocytes. These TCRs come from a human donor. Each CDR3 is given with its conserved first and last residue. The D gene is left open where the match is weak. Size values are once, few and many counts, or a class for expanded clones, and some rows have none.

j_gene | abundance | v_gene | d_gene | CDR3nt | CDR3aa
TRBJ1-1 | once | TRBV10-3 | TRBD1 | TGTGCCATCAGGTATCAGGGGGGCTTTCACACTGAAGCTTTCTTT | CAIRYQGGFHTEAFF
TRBJ2-1 | - | TRBV2 | - | TGTGCCAGCAGTGAACAAAACTCTCTAGTACTCCCCTACAATGAGCAGTTCTTC | CASSEQNSLVLPYNEQFF
TRBJ2-7 | - | TRBV14 | - | TGTGCCAGCAGCCAAGTAGGCAGTTCCTACGAGCAGTACTTC | CASSQVGSSYEQYF
TRBJ2-1 | - | TRBV5-6 | - | TGTGCCAGCAGCACAGGGGGCGGGAGGGACACTCTCAATGAGCAGTTCTTC | CASSTGGGRDTLNEQFF
TRBJ2-1 | - | TRBV28 | - | TGTGCCAGCAGTTACCCGGTACCACTGAGACGCTCCTACAATGAGCAGTTCTTC | CASSYPVPLRRSYNEQFF
TRBJ2-7 | - | TRBV4-3 | TRBD2 | TGCGCCAGCAGCCAAGAAGCGGGAGGGATCCACGAGCAGTACTTC | CASSQEAGGIHEQYF
TRBJ1-1 | - | TRBV6-5 | - | TGTGCCAGCAGCGGACAGCCGAACACTGAAGCTTTCTTT | CASSGQPNTEAFF
TRBJ1-3 | - | TRBV19 | - | TGTGCCAGTAGTATATTCACCAGGACCTCTGGAAACACCATATATTTT | CASSIFTRTSGNTIYF
TRBJ2-7 | once | TRBV10-3 | - | TGTGCCATTATATCCAGGGACTCCTACGAGCAGTACTTC | CAIISRDSYEQYF
TRBJ2-6 | - | TRBV4-1 | - | TGCGCCAGCAATCCACAGGGAGCACGTCGAGGGGCCAACGTCCTGACTTTC | CASNPQGARRGANVLTF
TRBJ2-7 | - | TRBV30 | TRBD1 | TGTGCCTGGAGGAGGGGACAGGGGACCCGGCCCCTACCATACGAGCAGTACTTC | CAWRRGQGTRPLPYEQYF
TRBJ2-7 | - | TRBV6-5 | TRBD1 | TGTGCCAGCAGAGCTACAGGGGCCGAGCAGTACTTC | CASRATGAEQYF
TRBJ1-1 | - | TRBV5-1 | - | TGCGCCAGCAGCTTCGGGGGGCAGGCTGAAGCTTTCTTT | CASSFGGQAEAFF
TRBJ1-4 | - | TRBV7-9 | - | TGTGCCAGCAGCCGCACCAGGGACGGAAATGAAAAACTGTTTTTT | CASSRTRDGNEKLFF
TRBJ2-1 | - | TRBV30 | - | TGTGCCTGGATGGGGACTTCCTACAATGAGCAGTTCTTC | CAWMGTSYNEQFF
TRBJ2-3 | - | TRBV7-2 | TRBD2 | TGTGCAGTCAAAGGCGGGAGTGGGGCAGATACGCAGTATTTT | CAVKGGSGADTQYF
TRBJ1-1 | - | TRBV27 | - | TGTGCCAGCAGTTTACGGTCACGACAGGATATGAACACTGAAGCTTTCTTT | CASSLRSRQDMNTEAFF
TRBJ2-1 | - | TRBV27 | TRBD2 | TGTGCCAGCAGTGGGACTAGCGGGAGAGGAAATGAGCAGTTCTTC | CASSGTSGRGNEQFF
TRBJ2-7 | few | TRBV7-8 | TRBD1 | TGTGCCAGCAGCTTAGTCGGGACAGACCCCTACGAGCAGTACTTC | CASSLVGTDPYEQYF
TRBJ2-1 | - | TRBV7-2 | - | TGTGCCAGCAGCTCCGGGACGGGTCCCTACAATGAGCAGTTCTTC | CASSSGTGPYNEQFF
TRBJ2-4 | - | TRBV2 | TRBD2 | TGTGCCAGCAGCCCACCCGGGGGGGACATTCAGTACTTC | CASSPPGGDIQYF
TRBJ2-2 | - | TRBV6-5 | TRBD2 | TGTGCCAGCAGGACTAGCGGGAACACCGGGGAGCTGTTTTTT | CASRTSGNTGELFF
TRBJ2-7 | - | TRBV28 | - | TGTGCCAGCAGTTTTATCCGAGGGACCTCCTACGAGCAGTACTTC | CASSFIRGTSYEQYF
TRBJ1-3 | - | TRBV14 | - | TGTGCCAGCAGCCAAGGGGAGTTTAGACCTACTGGAAACACCATATATTTT | CASSQGEFRPTGNTIYF
TRBJ2-3 | - | TRBV2 | - | TGTGCCAGCGCGGGAATCACAGATACGCAGTATTTT | CASAGITDTQYF
TRBJ2-5 | - | TRBV27 | - | TGTGCCAGCAGTTTGAGGCTCGGTAAAGAGACCCAGTACTTC | CASSLRLGKETQYF
TRBJ1-2 | - | TRBV10-3 | TRBD1 | TGTGCCATCAGTGAGGATCTAGGGACCTTTCCGGGACAGGGGCTTAAGGGCTACACCTTC | CAISEDLGTFPGQGLKGYTF
TRBJ2-7 | - | TRBV10-2 | TRBD2 | TGCGCCAGCAGACGACTAGCGGGAGGGCCCTCCGAGCAGTACTTC | CASRRLAGGPSEQYF
TRBJ1-2 | - | TRBV21-1 | - | TGTGCCAGCAGAAAGTGGTACAGAAAGACCTATGGCTACACCTTC | CASRKWYRKTYGYTF
TRBJ1-5 | - | TRBV29-1 | - | TGCAGCGTTGACGGGGGAGATAGCAATCAGCCCCAGCATTTT | CSVDGGDSNQPQHF
TRBJ2-5 | once | TRBV10-3 | - | TGTGCCATCAGTGTCTTCGGGGGAGCGCGGTTCGCGGAGACCCAGTACTTC | CAISVFGGARFAETQYF
TRBJ1-2 | - | TRBV14 | - | TGTGCCAGCAGCCCCTCGGTCTATGGCTACACCTTC | CASSPSVYGYTF
TRBJ2-7 | - | TRBV11-2 | - | TGTGCCAGCACCGAAAGGGGTCTCTACGAGCAGTACTTC | CASTERGLYEQYF
TRBJ2-7 | - | TRBV14 | TRBD2 | TGTGCCAGCAGCCAACGTAGCGGGACCTCCTCCTACGAGCAGTACTTC | CASSQRSGTSSYEQYF
TRBJ2-7 | - | TRBV25-1 | - | TGTGCCAGCAGCCAGATTGGGCATTCCTACGAGCAGTACTTC | CASSQIGHSYEQYF
TRBJ1-1 | - | TRBV28 | - | TGTGCCAGCAGTTTATCCTATAACACTGAAGCTTTCTTT | CASSLSYNTEAFF
TRBJ2-2 | - | TRBV27 | TRBD1 | TGTGCCAGCAGAATACAGGGGGGAATCACCGGGGAGCTGTTTTTT | CASRIQGGITGELFF
TRBJ2-5 | - | TRBV20-1 | - | TGCAGGTCTCGGGGGCAAGAGACCCAGTACTTC | CRSRGQETQYF
TRBJ2-1 | - | TRBV12-5 | - | TGTGCTAGTGGTTTGACAGGCGGGATGTACAATGAGCAGTTCTTC | CASGLTGGMYNEQFF
TRBJ2-3 | - | TRBV29-1 | TRBD1 | TGCAGCGTTGAGCCCGGACAGGGGGCGGAAGATACGCAGTATTTT | CSVEPGQGAEDTQYF
TRBJ2-7 | - | TRBV27 | - | TGTGCCAGCAGTTTAAGGAGGGGAGACTACGAGCAGTACTTC | CASSLRRGDYEQYF
TRBJ2-2 | - | TRBV5-6 | - | TGTGCCAGCAGCTTCGTCACTTCAGCTGGGGAGCTGTTTTTT | CASSFVTSAGELFF
TRBJ1-2 | - | TRBV9 | - | TGTGCCAGCAGCGGTACCTATGGCTACACCTTC | CASSGTYGYTF
TRBJ2-2 | - | TRBV7-9 | - | TGTGCCAGCAGCTTAGTTCCCGGGGAGCTGTTTTTT | CASSLVPGELFF
TRBJ2-2 | - | TRBV5-4 | TRBD2 | TGTGCCAGCAGCTTGTGGTTCTCTAGCGGGAGCCGGTACACCGGGGAGCTGTTTTTT | CASSLWFSSGSRYTGELFF
TRBJ2-6 | - | TRBV28 | - | TGTGCCAGCAGTTTCCAATTTAGCTCTGGGGCCAACGTCCTGACTTTC | CASSFQFSSGANVLTF
TRBJ1-1 | once | TRBV14 | - | TGTGCCAGCAGCCAGCCCTCAGGGAACACTGAAGCTTTCTTT | CASSQPSGNTEAFF
TRBJ2-6 | - | TRBV13 | - | TGTGCCAGCAGTCAGACCAGAGCCTCTGGGGCCAACGTCCTGACTTTC | CASSQTRASGANVLTF
TRBJ2-1 | - | TRBV7-8 | - | TGTGCCAGCAGCTTAGCGGGAAGCAGCGATGAGCAGTTCTTC | CASSLAGSSDEQFF
TRBJ2-7 | - | TRBV19 | - | TGTGCCAGTACCCAAGGGGGACACTACGAGCAGTACTTC | CASTQGGHYEQYF
TRBJ2-6 | once | TRBV11-3 | - | TGTGCCAGCAGCTCAAGGGACCGCTCAGCTGGGGCCAACGTCCTGACTTTC | CASSSRDRSAGANVLTF
TRBJ2-1 | once | TRBV28 | - | TGTGTCTCCGTCTCCTCCACTTTAAATGAGCAGTTCTTC | CVSVSSTLNEQFF
TRBJ2-3 | - | TRBV2 | TRBD2 | TGTGCCAGCAGCCCTAGCGGGAACAACAGCACAGATACGCAGTATTTT | CASSPSGNNSTDTQYF
TRBJ2-3 | - | TRBV6-4 | - | TGTGCCAGCAGTGACGAGTATTCAGATACGCAGTATTTT | CASSDEYSDTQYF